This T cell receptor (beta chain) was sequenced in a study of blood T cells in healthy people across ages. On the study more broadly: Capture via template switching afforded approximately one barcoded beta molecule per two T cells.

PCR was performed a second time for roughly 7 to 12 cycles using a sample-barcoded 5' primer and a J-beta primer mix. TCRdb redid the calling of the 5' RACE reads with MiXCR, one entry per CDR3 protein. Of 1.5 million or so distinct CDR3 sequences in the sample, under 55% were seen once. It was approximately 10 milliliters of peripheral blood that were drawn from each donor. Comment on this clonotype: Its antigen is as yet unknown.

Trimming took 6 bases from V and 2 from J, leaving 5 bases between them. The CDR3 is made up of 10 amino acids. Per the germline V gene, CDR1 is GTSNPN and CDR2 is SVGIG (reference sequence). Points from the study as a whole: Roughly linear declines in TCR beta diversity per million T cells occurred with age. Strong correlation linked observed beta diversity and percent naive T cells.

V is TRBV30 and J is TRBJ2-7; D not certain. Sequenced input: blood. This TCR came from a woman younger than 30 in good health. The CDR3 region has the DNA TGTGCCTGCGGCCCCTACGAGCAGTACTTC. This codes for CACGPYEQYF.